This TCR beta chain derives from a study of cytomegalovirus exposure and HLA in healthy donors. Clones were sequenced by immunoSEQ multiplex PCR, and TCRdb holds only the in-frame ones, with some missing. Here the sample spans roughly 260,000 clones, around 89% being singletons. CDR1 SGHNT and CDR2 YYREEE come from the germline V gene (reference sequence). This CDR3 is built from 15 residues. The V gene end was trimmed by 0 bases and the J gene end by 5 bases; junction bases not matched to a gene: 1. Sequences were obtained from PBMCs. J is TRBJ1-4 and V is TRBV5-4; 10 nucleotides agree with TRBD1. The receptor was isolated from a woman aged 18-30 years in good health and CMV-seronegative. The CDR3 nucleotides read TGTGCCAGCAGCTTGGTGGGACAGGGGAATGAAAAACTGTTTTTT. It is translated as CASSLVGQGNEKLFF.